Listed below are T cell receptor beta chains from one sample, sequenced in a study of blood T cell repertoires in COVID-19. Sequenced by immunoSEQ multiplex PCR; TCRdb stores in-frame clones only, minus some. The sample contains around 170,000 clones, approximately 88% of which appear only once. What was sequenced was peripheral blood. These receptors were obtained from a woman in her twenties or thirties with acute or convalescent COVID-19. Both conserved end residues are part of each CDR3. The D gene is left open where the match is weak. Clone size is not always given. Where it is, it says once, few, many or a class for expanded clones.

J | V | D | size | DNA | CDR3
TRBJ2-1 | TRBV4-1 | . | once | TGCGCCAGCAGCCAAGTAGACAATGAGCAGTTCTTC | CASSQVDNEQFF
TRBJ2-5 | TRBV5-1 | . | . | TGCGCCAGCACTCAAGAGACCCAGTACTTC | CASTQETQYF
TRBJ2-3 | TRBV18 | TRBD1 | . | TGTGCCAGCTCACCACCGAACCAACTTAGGACAGGGCCAGATACGCAGTATTTT | CASSPPNQLRTGPDTQYF
TRBJ2-4 | TRBV9 | . | . | TGTGCCAGCAGCGTAGGTTCGGGTACCGCCAAAAACATTCAGTACTTC | CASSVGSGTAKNIQYF
TRBJ2-3 | TRBV24-1 | TRBD2 | . | TGTGCCACCAGTGATTTGCCAGGGAGGGGTGGAACAGATACGCAGTATTTT | CATSDLPGRGGTDTQYF
TRBJ1-1 | TRBV7-9 | . | . | TGTGCCAGCCGGATACAGCCGAACACTGAAGCTTTCTTT | CASRIQPNTEAFF
TRBJ1-2 | TRBV11-2 | . | . | TGTGCCAGCAGCTTAGACACCGGGACATTCGGATCCTTC | CASSLDTGTFGSF
TRBJ2-1 | TRBV28 | TRBD1 | . | TGTGCCAGCAGTTCGACAGGGGAGGCGTCCTACAATGAGCAGTTCTTC | CASSSTGEASYNEQFF
TRBJ1-1 | TRBV7-8 | . | . | TGTGCCAGCAGCTTATTGGCAGGGGTTGAAGCTTTCTTT | CASSLLAGVEAFF
TRBJ2-7 | TRBV3-1/TRBV3-2 | . | . | TGTGCCAGCAGCCAAGATATCGAGGTCCGCGAGCAGTACTTC | CASSQDIEVREQYF
TRBJ2-2 | TRBV10-2 | TRBD2 | . | TGCGCCAGCAGTGATGGGACTAGCGGGATTAGGGAGCTGTTTTTT | CASSDGTSGIRELFF
TRBJ1-2 | TRBV18 | TRBD1 | once | TGTGCCAGTTCAGGGGGCCCTAACTATGGCTACACCTTC | CASSGGPNYGYTF
TRBJ2-7 | TRBV6-5 | TRBD1 | . | TGTGCCAGCAGTTACCAAGGACAGGGGGACTACGAGCAGTACTTC | CASSYQGQGDYEQYF
TRBJ1-1 | TRBV12-3/TRBV12-4 | . | once | TGTGCCAGCAGTTTAATGGAGGGCACTGAAGCTTTCTTT | CASSLMEGTEAFF
TRBJ2-5 | TRBV28 | TRBD2 | few | TGTGCCAGCAGCCCCGTAGCGGGAGGGGTAGAGACCCAGTACTTC | CASSPVAGGVETQYF
TRBJ1-1 | TRBV5-4 | . | . | TGTGCCAGCAGCTTGGGGGGGCCCGTGGAGAACACTGAAGCTTTCTTT | CASSLGGPVENTEAFF
TRBJ2-3 | TRBV3-1/TRBV3-2 | TRBD2 | . | TGTGCCAGCAGCCCACCTCTAGCGGGATTGTTGGATACGCAGTATTTT | CASSPPLAGLLDTQYF
TRBJ2-7 | TRBV10-2 | TRBD2 | . | TGCGCCAGCAGTGAGTCAACTAGCGGACCCTACGAGCAGTACTTC | CASSESTSGPYEQYF
TRBJ1-1 | TRBV12-3/TRBV12-4 | . | . | TGTGCCAGCAGTTTTGGGACACGGACAGAAGCTTTCTTT | CASSFGTRTEAFF
TRBJ2-3 | TRBV5-4 | TRBD2 | . | TGTGCCAGCAGCTTCACTAGCGGACCAGGGGTAGATACGCAGTATTTT | CASSFTSGPGVDTQYF
TRBJ1-2 | TRBV15 | . | . | TGTGCCACCAGCGGAGGGCTCGGGACAAACTATGGCTACACCTTC | CATSGGLGTNYGYTF